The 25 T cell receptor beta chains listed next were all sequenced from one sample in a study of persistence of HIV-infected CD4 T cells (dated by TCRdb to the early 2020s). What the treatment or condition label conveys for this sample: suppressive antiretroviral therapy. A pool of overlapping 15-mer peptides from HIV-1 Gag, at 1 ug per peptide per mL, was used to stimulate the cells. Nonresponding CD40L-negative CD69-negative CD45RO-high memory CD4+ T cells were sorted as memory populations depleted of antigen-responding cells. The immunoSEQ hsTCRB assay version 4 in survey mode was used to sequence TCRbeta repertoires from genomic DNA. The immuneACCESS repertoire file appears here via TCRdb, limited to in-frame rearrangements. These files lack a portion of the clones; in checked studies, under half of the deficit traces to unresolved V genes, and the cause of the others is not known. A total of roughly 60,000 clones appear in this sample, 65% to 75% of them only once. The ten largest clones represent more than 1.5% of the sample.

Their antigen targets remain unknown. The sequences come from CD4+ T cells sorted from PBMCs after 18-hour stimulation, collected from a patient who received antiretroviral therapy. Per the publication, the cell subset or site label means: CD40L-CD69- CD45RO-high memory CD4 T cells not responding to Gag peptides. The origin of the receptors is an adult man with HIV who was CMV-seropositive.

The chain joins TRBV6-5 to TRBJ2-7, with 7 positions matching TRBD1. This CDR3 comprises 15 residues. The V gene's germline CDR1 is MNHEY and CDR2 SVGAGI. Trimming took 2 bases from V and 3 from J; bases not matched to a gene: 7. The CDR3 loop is CASSYRAQGYYEQYF. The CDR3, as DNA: TGTGCCAGCAGTTACAGGGCACAGGGGTACTACGAGCAGTACTTC.

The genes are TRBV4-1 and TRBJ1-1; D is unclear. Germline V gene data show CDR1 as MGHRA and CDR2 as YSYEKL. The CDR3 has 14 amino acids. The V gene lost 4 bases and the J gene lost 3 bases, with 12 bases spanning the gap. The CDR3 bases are TGCGCCAGCAGCCGCAATATGGCGTACACTGAAGCTTTCTTT. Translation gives CASSRNMAYTEAFF.

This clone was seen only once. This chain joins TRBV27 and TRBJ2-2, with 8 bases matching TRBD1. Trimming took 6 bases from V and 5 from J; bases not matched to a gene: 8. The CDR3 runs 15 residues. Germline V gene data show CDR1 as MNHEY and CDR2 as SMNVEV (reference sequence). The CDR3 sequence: CASRPGQGRTGELFF. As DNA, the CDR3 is TGTGCCAGCAGGCCAGGACAGGGTAGAACCGGGGAGCTGTTTTTT.

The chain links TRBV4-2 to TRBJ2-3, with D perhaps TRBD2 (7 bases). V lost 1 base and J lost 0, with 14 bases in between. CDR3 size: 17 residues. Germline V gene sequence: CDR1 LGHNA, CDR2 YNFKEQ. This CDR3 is CASSQGPAGASTDTQYF. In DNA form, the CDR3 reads TGTGCCAGCAGCCAAGGCCCCGCGGGGGCCAGCACAGATACGCAGTATTTT.

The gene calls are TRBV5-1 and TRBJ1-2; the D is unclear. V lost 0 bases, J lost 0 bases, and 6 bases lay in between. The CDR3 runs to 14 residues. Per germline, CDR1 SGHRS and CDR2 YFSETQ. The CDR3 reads CASSLEGSNYGYTF. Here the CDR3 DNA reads TGCGCCAGCAGCTTGGAGGGATCTAACTATGGCTACACCTTC.

Here the CDR3 DNA reads TGTGCCACCAGTGAAACCGGAGATACGCAGTATTTT. Its protein product is CATSETGDTQYF. The rearrangement links TRBV24-1 to TRBJ2-3; D is uncertain. Germline assignment: CDR1 KGHDR and CDR2 SFDVKD. The V gene lost 4 bases and the J gene lost 5 bases, with 6 bases spanning the gap. The CDR3 runs to 12 residues.

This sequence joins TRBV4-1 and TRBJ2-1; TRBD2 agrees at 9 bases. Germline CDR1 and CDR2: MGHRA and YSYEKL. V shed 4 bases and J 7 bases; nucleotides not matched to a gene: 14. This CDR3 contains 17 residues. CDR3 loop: CASSLSPLAGKDNEQFF. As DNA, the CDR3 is TGCGCCAGCAGCCTCAGCCCCCTAGCGGGAAAAGATAATGAGCAGTTCTTC.

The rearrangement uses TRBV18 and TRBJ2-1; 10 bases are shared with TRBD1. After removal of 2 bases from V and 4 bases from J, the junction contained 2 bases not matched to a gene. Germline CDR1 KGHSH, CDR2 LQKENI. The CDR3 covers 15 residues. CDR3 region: CASSPGTGAYNEQFF. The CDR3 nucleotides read TGTGCCAGCTCACCAGGGACAGGGGCGTACAATGAGCAGTTCTTC.

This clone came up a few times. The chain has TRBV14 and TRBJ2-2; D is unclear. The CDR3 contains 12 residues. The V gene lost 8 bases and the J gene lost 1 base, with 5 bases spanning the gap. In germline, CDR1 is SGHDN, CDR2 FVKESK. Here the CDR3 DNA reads TGTGCCAGCGGGGAGAACACCGGGGAGCTGTTTTTT. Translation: CASGENTGELFF.

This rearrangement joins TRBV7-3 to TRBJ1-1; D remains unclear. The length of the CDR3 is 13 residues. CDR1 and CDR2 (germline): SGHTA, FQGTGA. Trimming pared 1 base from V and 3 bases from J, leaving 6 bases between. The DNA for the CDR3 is TGTGCCAGCAGCTTAAACGATGACACTGAAGCTTTCTTT. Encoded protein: CASSLNDDTEAFF.

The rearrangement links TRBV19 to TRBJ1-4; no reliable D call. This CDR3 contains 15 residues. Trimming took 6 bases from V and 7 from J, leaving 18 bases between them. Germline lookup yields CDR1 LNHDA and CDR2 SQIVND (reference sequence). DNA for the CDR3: TGTGCCAGTAGGGACCCGGGTCTAGGAACTGAAAAACTGTTTTTT. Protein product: CASRDPGLGTEKLFF.

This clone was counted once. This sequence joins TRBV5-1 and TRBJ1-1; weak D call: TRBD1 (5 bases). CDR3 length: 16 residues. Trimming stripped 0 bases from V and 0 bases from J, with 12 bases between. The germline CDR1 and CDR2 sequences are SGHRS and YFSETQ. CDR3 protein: CASSLAVGRLNTEAFF. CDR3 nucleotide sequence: TGCGCCAGCAGCTTGGCCGTGGGACGGCTGAACACTGAAGCTTTCTTT.

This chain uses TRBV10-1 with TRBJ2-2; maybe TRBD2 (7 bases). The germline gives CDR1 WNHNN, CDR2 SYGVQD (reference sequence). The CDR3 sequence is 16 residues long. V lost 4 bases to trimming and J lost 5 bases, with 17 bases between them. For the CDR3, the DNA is TGCGCCAGCAGTGCCTTGAGGGGGGGCAATACCGGGGAGCTGTTTTTT. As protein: CASSALRGGNTGELFF.

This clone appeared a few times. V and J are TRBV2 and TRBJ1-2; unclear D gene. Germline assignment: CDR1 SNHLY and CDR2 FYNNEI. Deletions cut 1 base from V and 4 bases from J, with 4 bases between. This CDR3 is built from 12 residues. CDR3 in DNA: TGTGCCAGCAGTGAAGAGTTCTATGGCTACACCTTC. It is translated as CASSEEFYGYTF.

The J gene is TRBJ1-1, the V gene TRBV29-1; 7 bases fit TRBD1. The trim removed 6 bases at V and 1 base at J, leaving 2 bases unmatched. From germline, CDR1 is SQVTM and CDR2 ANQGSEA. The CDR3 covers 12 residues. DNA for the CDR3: TGCAGCGTCTACAGGGGGAACACTGAAGCTTTCTTT. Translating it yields CSVYRGNTEAFF.

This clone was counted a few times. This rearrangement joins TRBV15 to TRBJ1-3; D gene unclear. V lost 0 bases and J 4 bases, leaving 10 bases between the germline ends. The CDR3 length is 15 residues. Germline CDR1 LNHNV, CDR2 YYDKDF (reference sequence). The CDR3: CATSRDRGKGNTIYF. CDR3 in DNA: TGTGCCACCAGCAGAGATCGCGGGAAAGGAAACACCATATATTTT.

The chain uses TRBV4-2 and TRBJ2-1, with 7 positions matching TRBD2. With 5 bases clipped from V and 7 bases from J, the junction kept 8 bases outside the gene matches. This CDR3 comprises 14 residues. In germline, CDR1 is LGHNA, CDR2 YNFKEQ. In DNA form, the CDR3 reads TGTGCCAGCAGCAGACGACTAGCTGGGAATGAGCAGTTCTTC. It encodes CASSRRLAGNEQFF.

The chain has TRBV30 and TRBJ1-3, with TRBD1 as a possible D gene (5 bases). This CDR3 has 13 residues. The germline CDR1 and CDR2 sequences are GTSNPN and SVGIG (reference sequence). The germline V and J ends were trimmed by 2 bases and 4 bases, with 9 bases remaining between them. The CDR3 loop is CAWSTQGGNTIYF. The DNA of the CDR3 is TGTGCCTGGAGTACCCAGGGAGGAAACACCATATATTTT.

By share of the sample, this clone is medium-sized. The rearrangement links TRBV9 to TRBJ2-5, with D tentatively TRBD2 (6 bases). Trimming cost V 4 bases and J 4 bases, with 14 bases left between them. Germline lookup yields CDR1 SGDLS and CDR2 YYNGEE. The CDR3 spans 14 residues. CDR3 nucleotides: TGTGCCAGCAGCCTCCTTCCGGAGGGAGAGACCCAGTACTTC. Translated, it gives CASSLLPEGETQYF.

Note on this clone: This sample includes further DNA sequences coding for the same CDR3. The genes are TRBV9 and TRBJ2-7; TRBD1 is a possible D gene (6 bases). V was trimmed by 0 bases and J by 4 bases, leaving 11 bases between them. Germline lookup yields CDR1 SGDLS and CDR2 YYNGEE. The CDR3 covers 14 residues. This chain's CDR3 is CASSVGQGTYEQYF. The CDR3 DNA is TGTGCCAGCAGCGTAGGGCAGGGGACGTACGAGCAGTACTTC. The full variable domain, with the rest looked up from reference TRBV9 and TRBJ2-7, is DSGVTQTPKHLITATGQRVTLRCSPRSGDLSVYWYQQSLDQGLQFLIQYYNGEERAKGNILERFSAQQFPDLHSELNLSSLELGDSALYFCASSVGQGTYEQYFGPGTRLTVT.

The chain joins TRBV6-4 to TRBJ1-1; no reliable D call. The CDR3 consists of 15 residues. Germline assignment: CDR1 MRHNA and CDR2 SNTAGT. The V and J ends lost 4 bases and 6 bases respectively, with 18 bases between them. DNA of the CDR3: TGTGCCAGCAGTGCTTCTGGGCCGGGAATCTCTGAAGCTTTCTTT. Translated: CASSASGPGISEAFF.

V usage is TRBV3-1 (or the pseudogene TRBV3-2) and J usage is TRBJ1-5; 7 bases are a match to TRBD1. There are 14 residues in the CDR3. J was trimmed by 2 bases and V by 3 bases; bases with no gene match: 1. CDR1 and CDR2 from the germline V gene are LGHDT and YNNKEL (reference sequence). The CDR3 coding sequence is TGTGCCAGCAGCCATCAGGGGGGCAATCAGCCCCAGCATTTT. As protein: CASSHQGGNQPQHF.

CDR3 sequence reads: CSVGQGNTEAFF. The DNA of the CDR3 is TGCAGCGTCGGACAGGGCAACACTGAAGCTTTCTTT. This sequence joins TRBV29-1 and TRBJ1-1, with 8 bases identical to TRBD1. The V gene's germline CDR1 is SQVTM and CDR2 ANQGSEA. The J segment lost 2 bases and the V segment lost 6 bases, leaving 2 bases of the junction unmatched. The CDR3 loop spans 12 amino acids.

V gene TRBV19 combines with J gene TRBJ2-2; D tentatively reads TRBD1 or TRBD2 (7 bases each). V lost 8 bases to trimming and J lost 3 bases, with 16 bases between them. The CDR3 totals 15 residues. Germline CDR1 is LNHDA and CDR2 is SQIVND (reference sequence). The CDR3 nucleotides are TGTGCCAGTTTAAACAGGGGAGGGTACACCGGGGAGCTGTTTTTT. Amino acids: CASLNRGGYTGELFF.

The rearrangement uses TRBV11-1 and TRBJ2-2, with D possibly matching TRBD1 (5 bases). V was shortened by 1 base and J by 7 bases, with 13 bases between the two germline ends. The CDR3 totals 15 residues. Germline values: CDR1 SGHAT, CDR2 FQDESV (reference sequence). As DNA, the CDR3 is TGTGCCAGCAGCTTAGACCAGGGAAGAGGCGGGGAGCTGTTTTTT. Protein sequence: CASSLDQGRGGELFF.